This TCR beta chain was captured in a study of blood T cell repertoires in COVID-19. In germline, CDR1 is MNHNS, CDR2 SASEGT. The germline V and J ends were trimmed by 1 base and 7 bases, with 5 bases remaining between them. The CDR3 has 13 amino acids. In the authors' workflow: From reference gene primer amplification, estimates of nucleated cell counts were derived. TCRdb's copy holds only in-frame clones and misses some; the assay was immunoSEQ multiplex PCR. Clone size and the V and J calls come from that table; the DNA yielded D and trimming. This table has about 43,000 clones, roughly 87% appearing once.

Sequencing used peripheral blood. The chain uses TRBV6-1 and TRBJ1-6; no definite D call. The source of this sequence is a woman aged 60-75 years with acute or convalescent COVID-19. CDR3 nucleotides: TGTGCCAGCAGTGAAGAGAGGAATTCACCCCTCCACTTT. It yields the protein CASSEERNSPLHF.